The text below deals with one TCR beta chain. Its antigen is unidentified. Deletions cut 6 bases from V and 0 bases from J, with 15 bases between. Germline CDR1 reads MNHEY; CDR2 reads SMNVEV (reference sequence). This CDR3 is 16 amino acids long. TCRdb reprocessed the RT-PCR reads via MiXCR and lists one record per CDR3 protein. Counted here are 500,000 or so distinct CDR3 sequences, approximately 15% occurring once; the ten biggest clones make up roughly 3%. This entry is derived from a study of response to subunit inactivated influenza vaccine. Findings and limits, study-wide: Few new T cells, the authors suggested, are recruited by each seasonal influenza vaccination.

This TCR derives from a man aged 45-69 years who received an inactivated influenza vaccine. Sequencing used CD4+ T cells sorted from PBMCs, obtained around 25 months after vaccination. The chain joins TRBV27 to TRBJ2-1; perhaps TRBD1 as D (7 bases). CDR3 nucleotide sequence: TGTGCCAGCAGAAAGGGGGCCGGGAGCTCCTACAATGAGCAGTTCTTC. Translation gives CASRKGAGSSYNEQFF.